Below are 27 T cell receptor beta chains sequenced from a single sample in a study of blood T cell repertoires in COVID-19. Sequenced by immunoSEQ multiplex PCR; TCRdb stores in-frame clones only, minus some. This table holds over 55,000 clones, around 80% found once. The specimen sequenced was peripheral blood. Receptors were obtained from a woman of 80 years or more with acute or convalescent COVID-19.

The chain links TRBV7-8 to TRBJ2-5; D is perhaps TRBD1 (6 bases). With 5 bases removed from V and 2 bases from J, the gap between germline ends came to 12 bases. The CDR3 length is 14 residues. CDR1 and CDR2 (germline): SGHVS, FQNEAQ. The CDR3 region is CASSLDRPQETQYF. Here the CDR3 DNA reads TGTGCCAGCAGCCTAGACAGGCCACAAGAGACCCAGTACTTC. The variable domain in full, completed from reference TRBV7-8 and TRBJ2-5, reads GAGVSQSPRYKVAKRGQDVALRCDPISGHVSLFWYQQALGQGPEFLTYFQNEAQLDKSGLPSDRFFAERPEGSVSTLKIQRTQQEDSAVYLCASSLDRPQETQYFGPGTRLLVL.

This rearrangement joins TRBV6-5 to TRBJ2-6; possible D gene TRBD1, 6 bases. Trimming left V 4 bases short and J 0 bases short, with 10 bases between. Per germline, CDR1 MNHEY and CDR2 SVGAGI. This CDR3 is 16 amino acids long. The CDR3 bases are TGTGCCAGCAGTTGGGACATTCCCTCTGGGGCCAACGTCCTGACTTTC. Its protein product is CASSWDIPSGANVLTF.

The chain carries TRBV10-3 and TRBJ1-2; D perhaps matches TRBD1 (5 bases). The V gene's germline CDR1 is ENHRY and CDR2 SYGVKD. The V end was cut by 3 bases, the J end by 8 bases, with 25 bases between. The CDR3 runs to 17 residues. CDR3 loop: CAISEVGGGRSGVGYTF. DNA for the CDR3: TGTGCCATCAGTGAAGTGGGGGGAGGCAGGTCTGGAGTCGGCTACACCTTC.

The chain carries TRBV9 and TRBJ2-3, with a tentative D call TRBD1 (7 bases). The germline V gene has CDR1 SGDLS and CDR2 YYNGEE. V shed 3 bases and J shed 4 bases, with 18 bases lying between them. The CDR3 is made up of 16 amino acids. The CDR3 reads CASSGLRRGLPDTQYF. The CDR3 DNA sequence: TGTGCCAGCAGCGGCCTCCGGAGGGGGCTGCCAGATACGCAGTATTTT.

The CDR3 loop is CASSSRPGYNSPLHF. In DNA form, the CDR3 reads TGTGCCAGCAGCTCCCGACCGGGCTATAATTCACCCCTCCACTTT. The chain links TRBV5-4 to TRBJ1-6; D uncertain. Germline CDR1 SGHNT, CDR2 YYREEE (reference sequence). This CDR3 comprises 15 residues. V shed 3 bases and J shed 3 bases, with 10 bases lying between them. The full variable domain, rest sourced from reference TRBV5-4 and TRBJ1-6, is ETGVTQSPTHLIKTRGQQVTLRCSSQSGHNTVSWYQQALGQGPQFIFQYYREEENGRGNFPPRFSGLQFPNYSSELNVNALELDDSALYLCASSSRPGYNSPLHFGNGTRLTVT.

The V and J genes are TRBV12-3 or TRBV12-4 and TRBJ1-2, with D unclear. The CDR3 has 12 amino acids. Trimming took off 3 bases at V and 3 bases at J, with 5 bases between the two ends. The CDR3 region has the DNA TGTGCCAGCAGTTTTTCAGACTATGGCTACACCTTC. The encoded protein is CASSFSDYGYTF.

This clone is a singleton in its sample. This chain uses TRBV6-2 or TRBV6-3 with TRBJ1-5, with 11 nucleotides matching TRBD1. The CDR3 totals 16 residues. Per the germline V gene, CDR1 is MNHEY and CDR2 is SVGEGT. V gave up 4 bases and J gave up 5 bases; unmatched junction bases: 7. Written as DNA, the CDR3 is TGTGCCAGCAGTTCCGGGACAGGGGGGTTCGATCAGCCCCAGCATTTT. This encodes CASSSGTGGFDQPQHF.

The chain couples TRBV19 to TRBJ1-3, with unresolved D. The V and J ends lost 5 bases and 6 bases respectively, with 8 bases between them. Germline V CDR1 and CDR2: LNHDA, SQIVND (reference sequence). This CDR3 is built from 12 residues. CDR3: CASSSAENTIYF. The CDR3 DNA follows: TGTGCCAGTAGTTCGGCGGAAAACACCATATATTTT.

V gene TRBV24-1 combines with J gene TRBJ2-3; weak D call: TRBD1 (5 bases). The CDR3 is made up of 19 amino acids. Germline assignment: CDR1 KGHDR and CDR2 SFDVKD. With 2 bases removed from V and 1 base from J, the gap between germline ends came to 21 bases. The CDR3 protein is CATSDWGKVGAPGTDTQYF. CDR3 nucleotide sequence: TGTGCCACCAGTGATTGGGGCAAAGTTGGGGCCCCTGGCACAGATACGCAGTATTTT.

J is TRBJ2-7 and V is TRBV9, with 7 bases lining up with TRBD2. Germline CDR1 reads SGDLS; CDR2 reads YYNGEE. After removal of 4 bases from V and 2 bases from J, the junction contained 9 bases not matched to a gene. This CDR3 contains 15 residues. Here the CDR3 DNA reads TGTGCCAGCAGCAGGGGAGGGGAGAATACCTACGAGCAGTACTTC. Amino acid sequence: CASSRGGENTYEQYF.

This chain uses TRBV5-4 with TRBJ2-7; 8 bases are shared with TRBD2. This CDR3 region has 14 residues. Germline trimming cut 5 bases from V and 7 bases from J; bases unmatched to any gene: 11. Looked up from germline, CDR1 is SGHNT and CDR2 is YYREEE (reference sequence). In DNA, the CDR3 is TGTGCCAGCAGTTTTTATAGCGGGATGCAAGAGCAGTACTTC. Its translation is CASSFYSGMQEQYF.

This chain uses TRBV19 with TRBJ1-1; 8 positions match TRBD1. CDR3 length: 20 residues. Germline CDR1 reads LNHDA; CDR2 reads SQIVND (reference sequence). The V and J ends lost 4 bases and 4 bases, in that order; junction bases with no gene match: 23. CDR3 DNA sequence: TGTGCCAGTAGTAAGGCGGTTTGGAGACAGGGGACCAAAGGGGGCACTGAAGCTTTCTTT. Amino acids: CASSKAVWRQGTKGGTEAFF. Variable domain in full (rest from reference TRBV19 and TRBJ1-1): DGGITQSPKYLFRKEGQNVTLSCEQNLNHDAMYWYRQDPGQGLRLIYYSQIVNDFQKGDIAEGYSVSREKKESFPLTVTSAQKNPTAFYLCASSKAVWRQGTKGGTEAFFGQGTRLTVV.

The V gene is TRBV28, the J gene TRBJ2-7, with 7 bases matching TRBD2. The trim removed 3 bases at V and 3 bases at J, leaving 11 bases unmatched. This CDR3 contains 16 residues. Germline V gives CDR1 MDHEN, CDR2 SYDVKM. CDR3 DNA: TGTGCCAGCAGTTTTTTTGGGGCGACTAGCAGCTACGAGCAGTACTTC. Translating gives CASSFFGATSSYEQYF.

The chain uses TRBV6-5 and TRBJ1-2, with 8 bases aligning to TRBD1. V lost 2 bases to trimming and J lost 3 bases; unmatched junction nucleotides: 2. Germline CDR1 reads MNHEY; CDR2 reads SVGAGI. The CDR3 is made up of 14 amino acids. The CDR3 coding sequence is TGTGCCAGCAGTTACGACAGGGGACACTATGGCTACACCTTC. Protein: CASSYDRGHYGYTF.

This sequence joins TRBV7-2 and TRBJ2-1; 12 bases match TRBD2. This CDR3 comprises 17 residues. Germline V gene lookup returns CDR1 SGHTA and CDR2 FQGNSA. J was trimmed by 9 bases and V by 2 bases; bases with no gene match: 11. CDR3 sequence (DNA): TGTGCCAGCAGCTTAACAACTAGCGGGAGGAGGAGGGGTGAGCAGTTCTTC. Protein: CASSLTTSGRRRGEQFF.

The chain has TRBV9 and TRBJ1-3, with 9 positions matching TRBD1. The CDR3 loop spans 17 amino acids. The germline gives CDR1 SGDLS, CDR2 YYNGEE. V shed 0 bases, J shed 2 bases, and the junction held 6 bases outside the gene matches. CDR3 nucleotides: TGTGCCAGCAGCGTAGTCGGACAGGGGTCCCCTGGAAACACCATATATTTT. Protein product: CASSVVGQGSPGNTIYF.

This chain uses TRBV5-1 with TRBJ2-5; TRBD1 agrees at 9 bases. From germline, CDR1 is SGHRS and CDR2 YFSETQ. V was clipped by 5 bases and J by 4 bases; unmatched bases: 9. CDR3 length: 15 residues. CDR3 bases: TGCGCCAGCAGAACCAGACAGGGGGTCCGAGAGACCCAGTACTTC. Amino acids: CASRTRQGVRETQYF.

The chain recombines TRBV19 with TRBJ2-2; 9 nucleotides match TRBD1. The CDR3 contains 16 residues. Germline CDR1 reads LNHDA; CDR2 reads SQIVND (reference sequence). V gave up 3 bases and J gave up 6 bases; unmatched junction bases: 8. Here the CDR3 DNA reads TGTGCCAGTAGTATGGGACAGGGATTGGCAGCCGGGGAGCTGTTTTTT. It is translated as CASSMGQGLAAGELFF.

V gene TRBV2 combines with J gene TRBJ2-1; 13 nucleotides match TRBD2. Unmatched junction bases numbered 0, after V lost 3 bases and J lost 4 bases. CDR1 is SNHLY and CDR2 is FYNNEI in the germline V gene. This CDR3 is built from 15 residues. CDR3 protein: CASSEGLAGYNEQFF. As DNA, the CDR3 is TGTGCCAGCAGTGAGGGACTAGCGGGATACAATGAGCAGTTCTTC. The full variable domain, completed using reference TRBV2 and TRBJ2-1, is EPEVTQTPSHQVTQMGQEVILRCVPISNHLYFYWYRQILGQKVEFLVSFYNNEISEKSEIFDDQFSVERPDGSNFTLKIRSTKLEDSAMYFCASSEGLAGYNEQFFGPGTRLTVL.

The CDR3 is CASSLMSGSHEQFF. The CDR3 DNA follows: TGTGCCAGCAGTTTGATGAGCGGGAGCCATGAGCAGTTCTTC. V and J are TRBV28 and TRBJ2-1, with 8 positions matching TRBD2. The length of the CDR3 is 14 residues. With V trimmed by 3 bases and J by 8 bases, 6 bases remained unmatched. Looked up from germline, CDR1 is MDHEN and CDR2 is SYDVKM. The complete variable domain, with remaining parts taken from reference TRBV28 and TRBJ2-1, reads DVKVTQSSRYLVKRTGEKVFLECVQDMDHENMFWYRQDPGLGLRLIYFSYDVKMKEKGDIPEGYSVSREKKERFSLILESASTNQTSMYLCASSLMSGSHEQFFGPGTRLTVL.

The V call is TRBV5-4, the J call TRBJ2-5; the match to TRBD1 covers 9 bases. Germline V lookup: CDR1 SGHNT, CDR2 YYREEE (reference sequence). Trimming removed 3 bases from V and 3 bases from J; junction bases left unmatched: 9. There are 16 residues in the CDR3. CDR3: CASSSPTGGMEETQYF. The CDR3 nucleotides are TGTGCCAGCAGCTCCCCGACAGGGGGAATGGAAGAGACCCAGTACTTC.

In its sample, this clone was seen many times. The J gene is TRBJ1-3, the V gene TRBV7-8; 8 nucleotides line up with TRBD1. Trimming removed 5 bases from V and 1 base from J; junction bases left unmatched: 4. The CDR3 totals 15 residues. Germline-derived CDR1 and CDR2 are SGHVS and FQNEAQ. The CDR3 DNA reads as TGTGCCAGCAGCCCCCGGACAGGGTCTGGAAACACCATATATTTT. Protein sequence: CASSPRTGSGNTIYF.

The J gene is TRBJ1-2, the V gene TRBV9; D remains unclear. The ends were cut back, 0 bases at V and 4 bases at J, with 13 bases in the middle. The CDR3 is 15 residues long. Germline V gene sequence: CDR1 SGDLS, CDR2 YYNGEE. The CDR3 region is CASSVASSSGYGYTF. DNA for the CDR3: TGTGCCAGCAGCGTAGCTTCTAGCTCAGGCTATGGCTACACCTTC.

This clone was seen only a few times. The genes are TRBV2 and TRBJ2-1; D not certain. Germline CDR1 reads SNHLY; CDR2 reads FYNNEI. The CDR3 is made up of 13 amino acids. The V end lost 0 bases, the J end lost 4 bases, and 4 bases lay between the germline ends. Here the CDR3 reads CASSEATYNEQFF. In nucleotides, the CDR3 is TGTGCCAGCAGTGAAGCAACATACAATGAGCAGTTCTTC.

The chain employs TRBV30 and TRBJ1-5; 8 positions match TRBD1. The germline V gene encodes CDR1 GTSNPN and CDR2 SVGIG (reference sequence). The CDR3 covers 17 residues. The J segment lost 2 bases and the V segment lost 2 bases, leaving 11 bases of the junction unmatched. The CDR3 protein is CAWSTGGSLYGNQPQHF. In DNA, the CDR3 is TGTGCCTGGAGTACAGGGGGAAGTCTCTATGGCAATCAGCCCCAGCATTTT.

Many counts were recorded for this clone. The rearrangement uses TRBV12-3 or TRBV12-4 and TRBJ2-2, with D unresolved. This CDR3 comprises 12 residues. The V gene lost 6 bases and the J gene lost 4 bases, with 6 bases spanning the gap. The CDR3 region is CASRQFTGELFF. The CDR3, as DNA: TGTGCCAGCAGACAGTTCACCGGGGAGCTGTTTTTT.

The table lists this clone with a count of one. The chain couples TRBV28 to TRBJ2-5; TRBD2 is a possible D gene (7 bases). CDR1 and CDR2 from the germline V gene are MDHEN and SYDVKM. The CDR3 length is 14 residues. The V end was cut by 3 bases, the J end by 9 bases, with 17 bases between. Here the CDR3 reads CASSLGGPVQPQYF. DNA of the CDR3: TGTGCCAGCAGTTTGGGGGGGCCAGTTCAGCCCCAGTACTTC.